The sequence of this T cell receptor (beta chain) was determined in a study of post-analysis software for immune sequencing data. Study-wide results and caveats: Relative to controls, patients had about five TRBV segments at higher frequency, with TRBV5-6, TRBV5-1 and TRBV20-1 among these. Batch-matched samples strongly co-clustered by F measure.

This clonotype was seen more than once but under ten times. No antigen is known for it. The authors incorporated unique molecular identifiers into the TCR beta cDNA libraries. TCRdb ran MiXCR on the PCR reads and lists one entry per CDR3 protein. The sample lists approximately 660,000 distinct CDR3 sequences, around 64% occurring once. The CDR3 runs to 13 residues. Trimming stripped 3 bases from V and 3 bases from J, with 6 bases between. Per the germline V gene, CDR1 is MNHEY and CDR2 is SVGEGT. The sequence came from a girl aged 2 to 10 with multiple sclerosis. The sample comprised blood. The chain is built from TRBV6-2 or TRBV6-3 and TRBJ2-1, with D unresolved. CDR3 loop: CASSYVSYNEQFF. Written as DNA, the CDR3 is TGTGCCAGCAGTTATGTCAGCTACAATGAGCAGTTCTTC.